The 9 T cell receptor beta chains below all came from one sample that was sequenced in a study of regulatory T cells in long-lasting Graves disease. Sequencing libraries for TCR beta were prepared with iRepertoire HTBI primers and Arm-PCR of CDR3 regions. TCRdb re-analysed the multiplex PCR reads in MiXCR, keeping a single row per CDR3 protein. This table holds almost 350,000 distinct CDR3 sequences, 20% found once. The sample's time point: persistent/refractory GD, antithyroid drugs over 5 years with positive TRAb. There was RNA extracted from PBMCs, and the TCR library was made from it. The sequencing here drew on peripheral blood mononuclear cells (PBMCs), taken when the disease was refractory, from a patient treated with antithyroid drugs. Receptors were obtained from a female donor with Graves disease.

This clonotype was seen ten or more times. The rearrangement links TRBV7-8 to TRBJ2-7; 12 bases are a match to TRBD2. There are 14 residues in the CDR3. V shed 6 bases and J 3 bases; nucleotides not matched to a gene: 3. Germline V gene data show CDR1 as SGHVS and CDR2 as FQNEAQ. CDR3: CASSALAGGYEQYF. The CDR3 DNA sequence: TGTGCCAGCAGTGCACTAGCGGGGGGCTACGAGCAGTACTTC.

In its sample, this clonotype was seen many times. The chain joins TRBV4-1 to TRBJ1-5; 7 nucleotides agree with TRBD1. CDR1 is MGHRA, CDR2 YSYEKL, per germline. CDR3 length: 16 residues. V was clipped by 4 bases and J by 0 bases; unmatched bases: 6. CDR3 sequence: CASSLDRFYSNQPQHF. CDR3 nucleotide sequence: TGCGCCAGCAGCCTGGACAGGTTCTATAGCAATCAGCCCCAGCATTTT.

A few counts support this clonotype. The genes are TRBV5-1 and TRBJ2-7; no definite D call. Germline-derived CDR1 and CDR2 are SGHRS and YFSETQ. V lost 0 bases, J lost 2 bases, and 9 bases lay in between. This CDR3 comprises 14 residues. The CDR3 sequence: CASSLEAETYEQYF. DNA of the CDR3: TGCGCCAGCAGCTTGGAGGCCGAGACCTACGAGCAGTACTTC.

The J gene is TRBJ1-1, the V gene TRBV5-1, with a tentative D call TRBD1 (6 bases). V dropped 7 bases and J dropped 1 base, with 14 bases sitting between them. The CDR3 is 14 residues long. Germline V CDR1 and CDR2: SGHRS, YFSETQ. The CDR3 DNA reads as TGCGCCAGCGGGGCCGGGACAAAGAACACTGAAGCTTTCTTT. Residues: CASGAGTKNTEAFF.

V gene TRBV18 combines with J gene TRBJ1-4; 7 positions agree with TRBD1. J gave up 7 bases and V 6 bases, and 5 bases lay outside the gene matches. This CDR3 has 13 residues. Germline loops: CDR1 KGHSH, CDR2 LQKENI. The CDR3 DNA follows: TGTGCCAGCTCCCCGGGACAGAGTGAAAAACTGTTTTTT. Translation: CASSPGQSEKLFF.

The table lists this clonotype with a count of one. The chain couples TRBV6-5 to TRBJ2-3; either TRBD1 or TRBD2 may fit D (5 bases each). V dropped 2 bases and J dropped 3 bases, with 15 bases sitting between them. The CDR3 extends over 16 amino acids. The V gene's germline CDR1 is MNHEY and CDR2 SVGAGI. The DNA of the CDR3 is TGTGCCAGCAGTTACCTCCCCGGGGCCGGTACAGATACGCAGTATTTT. Translation gives CASSYLPGAGTDTQYF.

This clonotype was seen at least ten times. V is TRBV6-2 or TRBV6-3 and J is TRBJ2-4; the match to TRBD1 covers 7 bases. The CDR3 totals 18 residues. Germline values: CDR1 MNHEY, CDR2 SVGEGT. The V and J ends lost 0 bases and 3 bases, in that order; junction bases with no gene match: 11. CDR3: CASSYSGQKRFDKNIQYF. In DNA, the CDR3 is TGTGCCAGCAGTTACTCGGGACAGAAGAGGTTCGACAAAAACATTCAGTACTTC.

At least ten counts were recorded for this clonotype. The V gene is TRBV2, the J gene TRBJ1-5; perhaps TRBD1 as D (6 bases). The CDR3 covers 14 residues. Germline-derived CDR1 and CDR2 are SNHLY and FYNNEI. Trimming removed 7 bases from V and 0 bases from J, with 10 bases in between. As DNA, the CDR3 is TGTGCCAGCACGGCAGGGGCTAGCAATCAGCCCCAGCATTTT. Its translation is CASTAGASNQPQHF.

This clonotype was observed at least ten times. The chain is built from TRBV20-1 and TRBJ1-2, with D perhaps TRBD1 (6 bases). Trimming removed 3 bases from V and 2 bases from J, with 10 bases in between. This CDR3 has 13 residues. Germline V gene sequence: CDR1 DFQATT, CDR2 SNEGSKA (reference sequence). The CDR3 sequence is CSASLQGNYGYTF. DNA for the CDR3: TGCAGTGCTAGTCTACAGGGAAACTATGGCTACACCTTC.